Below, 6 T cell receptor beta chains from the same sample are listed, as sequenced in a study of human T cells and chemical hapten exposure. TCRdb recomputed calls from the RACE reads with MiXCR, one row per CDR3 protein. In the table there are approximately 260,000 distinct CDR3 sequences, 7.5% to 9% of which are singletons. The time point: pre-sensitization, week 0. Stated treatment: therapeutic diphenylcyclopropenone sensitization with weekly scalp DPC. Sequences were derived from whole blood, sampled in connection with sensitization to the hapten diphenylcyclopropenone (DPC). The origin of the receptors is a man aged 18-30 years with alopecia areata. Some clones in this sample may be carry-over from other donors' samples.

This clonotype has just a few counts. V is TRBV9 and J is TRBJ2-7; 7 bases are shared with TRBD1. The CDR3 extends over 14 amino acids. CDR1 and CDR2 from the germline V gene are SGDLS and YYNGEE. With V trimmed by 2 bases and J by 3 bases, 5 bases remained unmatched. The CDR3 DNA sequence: TGTGCCAGCAGCGTCGACACAGGGGACTACGAGCAGTACTTC. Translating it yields CASSVDTGDYEQYF.

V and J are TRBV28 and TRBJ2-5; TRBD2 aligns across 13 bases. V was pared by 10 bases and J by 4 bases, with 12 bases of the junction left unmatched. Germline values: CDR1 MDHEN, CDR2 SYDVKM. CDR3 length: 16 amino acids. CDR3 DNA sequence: TGTGCCACCGAAGGACTAGCGGGGGCCCGGAGAGAGACCCAGTACTTC. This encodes CATEGLAGARRETQYF. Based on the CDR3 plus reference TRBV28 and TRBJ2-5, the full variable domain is DVKVTQSSRYLVKRTGEKVFLECVQDMDHENMFWYRQDPGLGLRLIYFSYDVKMKEKGDIPEGYSVSREKKERFSLILESASTNQTSMYLCATEGLAGARRETQYFGPGTRLLVL.

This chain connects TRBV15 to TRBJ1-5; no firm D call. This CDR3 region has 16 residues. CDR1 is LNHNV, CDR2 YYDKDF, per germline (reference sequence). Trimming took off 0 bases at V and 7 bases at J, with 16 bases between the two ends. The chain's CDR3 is CATSRDTRVRSQPQHF. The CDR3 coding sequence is TGTGCCACCAGCAGAGATACCCGGGTGAGAAGCCAGCCCCAGCATTTT.

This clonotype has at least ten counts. In nucleotides, the CDR3 is TGCGCCAGCAGCCAAGAACAGGGCGACGAGCAGTACTTC. Its protein is CASSQEQGDEQYF. The chain has TRBV4-3 and TRBJ2-7; D may be TRBD1 (6 bases). Germline CDR1 is LGHNA and CDR2 is YSLEER. The CDR3 sequence is 13 residues long. V was pared by 0 bases and J by 5 bases, with 8 bases between.

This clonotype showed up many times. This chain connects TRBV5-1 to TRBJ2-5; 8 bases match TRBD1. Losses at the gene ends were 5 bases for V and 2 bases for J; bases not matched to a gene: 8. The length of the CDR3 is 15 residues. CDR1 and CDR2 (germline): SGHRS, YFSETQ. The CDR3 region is CASRPEGQEQETQYF. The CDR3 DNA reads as TGCGCCAGCAGACCGGAGGGACAGGAGCAAGAGACCCAGTACTTC.

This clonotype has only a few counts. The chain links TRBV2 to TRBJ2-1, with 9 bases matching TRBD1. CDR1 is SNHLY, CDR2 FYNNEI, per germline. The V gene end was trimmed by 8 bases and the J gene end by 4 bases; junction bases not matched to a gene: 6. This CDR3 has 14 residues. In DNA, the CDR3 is TGTGCCAGCGACAGGGGGGTTGGGTACAATGAGCAGTTCTTC. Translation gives CASDRGVGYNEQFF.